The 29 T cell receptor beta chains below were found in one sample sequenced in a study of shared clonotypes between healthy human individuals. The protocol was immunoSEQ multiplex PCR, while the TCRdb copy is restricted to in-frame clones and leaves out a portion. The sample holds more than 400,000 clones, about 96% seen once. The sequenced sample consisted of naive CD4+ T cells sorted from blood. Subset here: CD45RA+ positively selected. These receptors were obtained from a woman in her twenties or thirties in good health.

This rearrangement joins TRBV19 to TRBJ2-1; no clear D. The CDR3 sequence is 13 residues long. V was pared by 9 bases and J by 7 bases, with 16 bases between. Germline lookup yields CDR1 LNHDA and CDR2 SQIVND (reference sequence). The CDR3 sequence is CASRRTLWNEQFF. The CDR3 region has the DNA TGTGCCAGCAGAAGGACCCTATGGAATGAGCAGTTCTTC.

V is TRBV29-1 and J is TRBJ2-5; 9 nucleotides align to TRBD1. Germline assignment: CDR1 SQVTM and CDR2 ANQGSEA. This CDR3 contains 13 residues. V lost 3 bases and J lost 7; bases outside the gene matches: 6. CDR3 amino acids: CSVEDGQGTTQYF. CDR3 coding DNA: TGCAGCGTTGAGGACGGACAGGGGACGACCCAGTACTTC.

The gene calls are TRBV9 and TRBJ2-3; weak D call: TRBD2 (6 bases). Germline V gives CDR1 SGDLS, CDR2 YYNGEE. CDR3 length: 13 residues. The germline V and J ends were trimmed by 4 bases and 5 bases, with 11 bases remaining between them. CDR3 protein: CASSPRLGDTQYF. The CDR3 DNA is TGTGCCAGCAGCCCCAGACTAGGAGATACGCAGTATTTT.

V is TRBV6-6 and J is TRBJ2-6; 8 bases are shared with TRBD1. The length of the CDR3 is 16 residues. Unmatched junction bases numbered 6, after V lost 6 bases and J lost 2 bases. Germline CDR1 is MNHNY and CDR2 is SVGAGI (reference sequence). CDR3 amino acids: CASSSDRVPGANVLTF. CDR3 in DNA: TGTGCCAGCAGCTCGGACAGGGTCCCTGGGGCCAACGTCCTGACTTTC.

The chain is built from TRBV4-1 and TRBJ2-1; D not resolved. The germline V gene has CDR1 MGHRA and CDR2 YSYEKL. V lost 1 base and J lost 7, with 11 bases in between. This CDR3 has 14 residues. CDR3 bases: TGCGCCAGCAGCCAAGCCTTCGTCTCGAATGAGCAGTTCTTC. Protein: CASSQAFVSNEQFF.

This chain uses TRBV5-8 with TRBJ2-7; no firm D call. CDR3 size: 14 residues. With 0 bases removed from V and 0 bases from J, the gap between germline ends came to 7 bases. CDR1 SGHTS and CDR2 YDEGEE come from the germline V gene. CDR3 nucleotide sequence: TGTGCCAGCAGCTTGGTTTCGATCTCCTACGAGCAGTACTTC. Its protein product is CASSLVSISYEQYF. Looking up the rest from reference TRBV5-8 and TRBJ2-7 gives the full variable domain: EAGVTQSPTHLIKTRGQQATLRCSPISGHTSVYWYQQALGLGLQFLLWYDEGEERNRGNFPPRFSGRQFPNYSSELNVNALELEDSALYLCASSLVSISYEQYFGPGTRLTVT.

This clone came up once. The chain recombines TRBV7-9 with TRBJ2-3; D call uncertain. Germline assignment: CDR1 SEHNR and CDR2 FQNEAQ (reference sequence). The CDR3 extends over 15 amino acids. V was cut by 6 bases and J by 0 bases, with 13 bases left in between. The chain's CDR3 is CASSSLGSSTDTQYF. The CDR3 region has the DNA TGTGCCAGCAGTTCCCTGGGAAGCAGCACAGATACGCAGTATTTT. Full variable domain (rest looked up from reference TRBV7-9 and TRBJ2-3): DTGVSQNPRHKITKRGQNVTFRCDPISEHNRLYWYRQTLGQGPEFLTYFQNEAQLEKSRLLSDRFSAERPKGSFSTLEIQRTEQGDSAMYLCASSSLGSSTDTQYFGPGTRLTVL.

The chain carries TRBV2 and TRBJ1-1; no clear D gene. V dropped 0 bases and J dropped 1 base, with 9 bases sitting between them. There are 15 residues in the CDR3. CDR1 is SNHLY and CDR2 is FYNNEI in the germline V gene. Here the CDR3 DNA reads TGTGCCAGCAGTGAAGCGCGGCAGAAGAACACTGAAGCTTTCTTT. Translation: CASSEARQKNTEAFF.

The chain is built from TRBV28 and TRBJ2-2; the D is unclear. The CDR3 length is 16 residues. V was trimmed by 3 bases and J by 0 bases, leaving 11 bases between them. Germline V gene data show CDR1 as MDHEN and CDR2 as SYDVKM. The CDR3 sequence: CASSFFGQPNTGELFF. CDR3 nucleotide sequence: TGTGCCAGCAGTTTTTTCGGGCAACCGAACACCGGGGAGCTGTTTTTT.

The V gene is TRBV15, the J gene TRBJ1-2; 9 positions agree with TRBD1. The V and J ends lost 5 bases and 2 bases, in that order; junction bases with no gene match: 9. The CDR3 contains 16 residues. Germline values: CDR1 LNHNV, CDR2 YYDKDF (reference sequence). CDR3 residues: CATSPIRTGVNYGYTF. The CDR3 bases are TGTGCCACCAGCCCGATTCGGACAGGGGTCAACTATGGCTACACCTTC. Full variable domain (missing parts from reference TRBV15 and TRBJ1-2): DAMVIQNPRYQVTQFGKPVTLSCSQTLNHNVMYWYQQKSSQAPKLLFHYYDKDFNNEADTPDNFQSRRPNTSFCFLDIRSPGLGDTAMYLCATSPIRTGVNYGYTFGSGTRLTVV.

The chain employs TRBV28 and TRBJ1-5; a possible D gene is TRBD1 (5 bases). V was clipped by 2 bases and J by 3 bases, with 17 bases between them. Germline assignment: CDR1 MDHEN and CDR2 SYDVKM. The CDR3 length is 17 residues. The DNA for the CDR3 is TGTGCCAGCAGTTTAATTGCGCAGGGCCCACCCAATCAGCCCCAGCATTTT. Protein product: CASSLIAQGPPNQPQHF.

The chain's CDR3 is CASRELTTGGTSYEQYF. CDR3 nucleotides: TGTGCCAGCAGGGAGCTAACGACAGGGGGAACTTCCTACGAGCAGTACTTC. J is TRBJ2-5 and V is TRBV27, with 9 bases fitting TRBD1. Gene TRBJ2-7 matches the end of the DNA better, so the J call may be wrong. Germline loops: CDR1 MNHEY, CDR2 SMNVEV (reference sequence). This CDR3 comprises 17 residues.

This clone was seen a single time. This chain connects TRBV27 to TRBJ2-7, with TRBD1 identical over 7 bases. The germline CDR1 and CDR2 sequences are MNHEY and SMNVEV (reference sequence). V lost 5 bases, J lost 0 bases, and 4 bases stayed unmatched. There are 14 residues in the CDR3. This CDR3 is CASSRRDSSYEQYF. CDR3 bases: TGTGCCAGCAGTAGAAGGGACAGCTCCTACGAGCAGTACTTC.

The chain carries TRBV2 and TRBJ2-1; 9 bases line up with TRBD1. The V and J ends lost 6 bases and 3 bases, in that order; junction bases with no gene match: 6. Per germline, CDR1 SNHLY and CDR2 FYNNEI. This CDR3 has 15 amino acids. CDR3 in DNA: TGTGCCAGCAGGTACCGGGACAGGGACTACAATGAGCAGTTCTTC. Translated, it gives CASRYRDRDYNEQFF.

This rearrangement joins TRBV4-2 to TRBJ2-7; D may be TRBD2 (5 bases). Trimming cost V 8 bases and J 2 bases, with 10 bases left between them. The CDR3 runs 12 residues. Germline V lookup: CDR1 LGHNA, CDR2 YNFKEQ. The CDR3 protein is CASAGLTYEQYF. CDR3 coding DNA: TGTGCCAGCGCCGGACTTACCTACGAGCAGTACTTC.

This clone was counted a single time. The CDR3: CTPGGVDIQYF. The CDR3 DNA sequence: TGCACTCCAGGGGGAGTGGACATTCAGTACTTC. The chain is built from TRBV20-1 and TRBJ2-4; 7 bases match TRBD1. This CDR3 comprises 11 residues. Germline V CDR1 and CDR2: DFQATT, SNEGSKA (reference sequence).

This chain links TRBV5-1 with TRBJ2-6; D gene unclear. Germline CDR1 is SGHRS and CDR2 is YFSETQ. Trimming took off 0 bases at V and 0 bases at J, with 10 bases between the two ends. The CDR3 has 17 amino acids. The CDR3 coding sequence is TGCGCCAGCAGCTTGGAAGAACCCCGCTCTGGGGCCAACGTCCTGACTTTC. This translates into CASSLEEPRSGANVLTF.

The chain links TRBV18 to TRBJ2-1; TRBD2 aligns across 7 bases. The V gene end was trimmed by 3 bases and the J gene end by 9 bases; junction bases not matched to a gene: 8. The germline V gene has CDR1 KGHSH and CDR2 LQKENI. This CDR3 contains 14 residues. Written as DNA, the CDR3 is TGTGCCAGCTCACCTTCACGGGAGGTCATTGAGCAGTTCTTC. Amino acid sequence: CASSPSREVIEQFF.

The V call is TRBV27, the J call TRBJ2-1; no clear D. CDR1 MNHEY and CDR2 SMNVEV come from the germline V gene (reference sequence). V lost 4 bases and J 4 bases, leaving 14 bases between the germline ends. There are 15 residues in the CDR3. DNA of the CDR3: TGTGCCAGCAGTTATGAGATGGGGAAATACAATGAGCAGTTCTTC. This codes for CASSYEMGKYNEQFF.

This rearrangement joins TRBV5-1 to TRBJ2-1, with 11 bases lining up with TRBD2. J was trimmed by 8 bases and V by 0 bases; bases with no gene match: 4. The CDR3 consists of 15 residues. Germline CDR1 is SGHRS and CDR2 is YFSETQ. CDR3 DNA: TGCGCCAGCAGCTTGGGTAGCGGGAGGGTCTATGAGCAGTTCTTC. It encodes CASSLGSGRVYEQFF.

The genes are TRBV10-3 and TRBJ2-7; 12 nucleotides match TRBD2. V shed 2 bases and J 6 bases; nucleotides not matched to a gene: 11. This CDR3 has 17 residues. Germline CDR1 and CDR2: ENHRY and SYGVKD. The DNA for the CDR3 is TGTGCCATCAGTGAGCCATTTTCTAGCGGGAGGGCTCCCGAGCAGTACTTC. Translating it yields CAISEPFSSGRAPEQYF.

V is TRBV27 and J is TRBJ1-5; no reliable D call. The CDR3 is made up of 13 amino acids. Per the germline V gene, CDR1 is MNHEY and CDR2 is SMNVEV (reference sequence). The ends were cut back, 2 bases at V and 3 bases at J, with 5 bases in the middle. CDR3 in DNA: TGTGCCAGCAGTTTACAGGACAATCAGCCCCAGCATTTT. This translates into CASSLQDNQPQHF.

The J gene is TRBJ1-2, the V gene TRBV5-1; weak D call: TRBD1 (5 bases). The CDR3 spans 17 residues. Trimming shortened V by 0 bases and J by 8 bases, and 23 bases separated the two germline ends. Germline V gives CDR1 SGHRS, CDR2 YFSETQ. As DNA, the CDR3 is TGCGCCAGCAGCTTGGAATTCCGGTCCGGAGGGGCGGGGGGCTACACCTTC. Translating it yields CASSLEFRSGGAGGYTF.

CDR3 bases: TGTGCCAGTAGTAAAGGACTAGCGGGGACCAATGAGCAGTTCTTC. Protein: CASSKGLAGTNEQFF. The chain is built from TRBV19 and TRBJ2-1; TRBD2 aligns across 12 bases. The CDR3 consists of 15 residues. J was trimmed by 6 bases and V by 4 bases; bases with no gene match: 4. Germline-derived CDR1 and CDR2 are LNHDA and SQIVND (reference sequence).

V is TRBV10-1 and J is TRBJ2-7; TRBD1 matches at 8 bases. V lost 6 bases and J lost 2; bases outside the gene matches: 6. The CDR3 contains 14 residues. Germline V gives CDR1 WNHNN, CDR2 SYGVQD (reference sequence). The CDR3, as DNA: TGCGCCAGCAGCTCTCAGGGGGCCGCCTACGAGCAGTACTTC. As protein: CASSSQGAAYEQYF.

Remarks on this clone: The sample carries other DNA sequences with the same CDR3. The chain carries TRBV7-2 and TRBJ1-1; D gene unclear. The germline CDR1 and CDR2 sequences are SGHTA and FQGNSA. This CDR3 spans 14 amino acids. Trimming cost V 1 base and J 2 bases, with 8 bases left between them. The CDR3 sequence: CASSLVGGNTEAFF. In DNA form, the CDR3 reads TGTGCCAGCAGCTTAGTGGGCGGCAACACTGAAGCTTTCTTT.

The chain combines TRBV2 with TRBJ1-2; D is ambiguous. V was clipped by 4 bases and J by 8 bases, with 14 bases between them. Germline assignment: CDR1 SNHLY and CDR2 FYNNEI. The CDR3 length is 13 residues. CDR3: CASSGLGQYGYTF. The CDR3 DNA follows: TGTGCCAGCAGTGGACTGGGCCAGTACGGCTACACCTTC.

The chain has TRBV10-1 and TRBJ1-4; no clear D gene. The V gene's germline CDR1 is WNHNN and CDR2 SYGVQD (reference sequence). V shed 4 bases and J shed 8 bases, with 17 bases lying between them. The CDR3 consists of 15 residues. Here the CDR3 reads CASSVSTGVGEKLFF. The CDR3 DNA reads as TGCGCCAGCAGTGTTTCAACCGGGGTGGGGGAAAAACTGTTTTTT.

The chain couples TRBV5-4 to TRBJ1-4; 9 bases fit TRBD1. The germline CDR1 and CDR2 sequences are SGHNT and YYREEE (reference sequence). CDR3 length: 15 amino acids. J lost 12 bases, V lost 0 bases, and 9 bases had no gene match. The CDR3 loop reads CASSLAGTGRPELFF. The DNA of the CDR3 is TGTGCCAGCAGCTTGGCCGGGACAGGGCGCCCTGAACTGTTTTTT.